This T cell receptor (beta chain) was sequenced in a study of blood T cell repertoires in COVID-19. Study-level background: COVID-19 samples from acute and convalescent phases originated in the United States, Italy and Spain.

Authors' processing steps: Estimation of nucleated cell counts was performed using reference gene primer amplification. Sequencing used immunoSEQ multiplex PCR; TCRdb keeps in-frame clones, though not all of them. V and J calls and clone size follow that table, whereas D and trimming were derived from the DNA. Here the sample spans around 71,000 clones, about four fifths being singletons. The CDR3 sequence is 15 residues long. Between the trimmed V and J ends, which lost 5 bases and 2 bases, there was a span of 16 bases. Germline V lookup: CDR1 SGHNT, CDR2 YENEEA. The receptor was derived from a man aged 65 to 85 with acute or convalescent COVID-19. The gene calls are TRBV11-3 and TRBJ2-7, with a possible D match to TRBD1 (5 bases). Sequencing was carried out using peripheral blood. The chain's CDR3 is CASSPSGRAPYEQYF. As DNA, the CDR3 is TGTGCCAGCAGCCCGTCGGGCAGGGCCCCCTACGAGCAGTACTTC.